These T cell receptor beta chains were read from a single sample in a study of CD8+ T cells in alopecia areata. Libraries were prepared by immunoSEQ multiplex PCR; TCRdb keeps only in-frame clonotypes and omits some of them. The sample shows some 240,000 clones, roughly 57% of them seen only once. The sample was CD4+ T cells sorted from blood, taken at week 0. The receptors originated from a human donor with alopecia areata. CDR3s include the opening cysteine and the closing phenylalanine or tryptophan. D genes are given only for firm matches. Expanded clones get a size class; other rows say once, few or many, or leave the size out.

clone size	D gene	V gene	J gene	CDR3 length	CDR3 DNA	CDR3 protein
-	TRBD1	TRBV27	TRBJ1-2	17	TGTGCCAGCAGTTTATGGGGCCTCGGACAGGGGACGAAGGGCTACACCTTC	CASSLWGLGQGTKGYTF
few	TRBD1	TRBV30	TRBJ1-2	16	TGTGCCTGGAGTGGTCCCGGGACAGGGGAAAACTATGGCTACACCTTC	CAWSGPGTGENYGYTF
-	-	TRBV9	TRBJ1-1	13	TGTGCCAGCAGCGTAGCTCAGAACACTGAAGCTTTCTTT	CASSVAQNTEAFF
few	-	TRBV11-2	TRBJ2-1	13	TGTGCCAGCAGCTATTGGGGGACTGTCCAGCAGTTCTTC	CASSYWGTVQQFF
-	-	TRBV30	TRBJ2-1	13	TGTGCCTGGAGTTTCCGACCCGGAGGTGAGCAGTTCTTC	CAWSFRPGGEQFF
-	TRBD2	TRBV30	TRBJ2-1	15	TGTGCCTGGAGCCTAGGGGCTAGCGGGCGCGATGAGCAGTTCTTC	CAWSLGASGRDEQFF
-	-	TRBV5-1	TRBJ2-6	15	TGCGCCAGCAGCCCGGGGGCCGATGGGGCCAACGTCCTGACTTTC	CASSPGADGANVLTF
-	TRBD1	TRBV6-5	TRBJ1-2	14	TGTGCCAGCAGCGTCGGACAGGGGGCGTATGGCTACACCTTC	CASSVGQGAYGYTF
-	-	TRBV13	TRBJ1-2	15	TGTGCCAGCAGCTTAGCGGGCCGGAAGAACTATGGCTACACCTTC	CASSLAGRKNYGYTF
few	TRBD1	TRBV6-5	TRBJ2-2	15	TGTGCCAGCAGTTGGGACAGGGGGAACACCGGGGAGCTGTTTTTT	CASSWDRGNTGELFF
few	-	TRBV29-1	TRBJ2-1	16	TGCAGCGTTCCTTTTGAGGGGGGAAGCTCCTACAATGAGCAGTTCTTC	CSVPFEGGSSYNEQFF
few	-	TRBV30	TRBJ1-1	11	TGTGCCTGGAGTGGACAGGTAGAAGTGTTCTTT	CAWSGQVEVFF
few	TRBD2	TRBV11-2	TRBJ2-7	13	TGTGCCAGCAGCTCCAAGGGGAGGGTCGAGCAGTACTTC	CASSSKGRVEQYF
once	-	TRBV4-1	TRBJ1-4	16	TGCGCCAGCAGCCAACGTAGGGTAGATATAAATGAAAAACTGTTTTTT	CASSQRRVDINEKLFF
-	-	TRBV14	TRBJ2-1	14	TGTGCCAGCAGCCAAGATTTCACAGACAATGAGCAGTTCTTC	CASSQDFTDNEQFF
-	-	TRBV7-6	TRBJ2-1	12	TGTGCCAGCAGCTTTAGGGCGTATGAGCAGTTCTTC	CASSFRAYEQFF
-	TRBD1	TRBV7-3	TRBJ2-5	13	TGTGCCAGCAGCTGGGACAGGGGAGAGACCCAGTACTTC	CASSWDRGETQYF
once	TRBD1	TRBV5-1	TRBJ2-5	14	TGCGCCAGCAGCGAGGACAGGGAGGATGGGACCCAGTACTTC	CASSEDREDGTQYF
-	TRBD1	TRBV18	TRBJ2-6	16	TGTGCCAGCTCCCCAAGACAGGGGGCTGGGGCCAACGTCCTGACTTTC	CASSPRQGAGANVLTF
-	TRBD2	TRBV7-3	TRBJ2-3	15	TGTGCCAGCAGCCTAAAGGGACTAGGGGTAGATACGCAGTATTTT	CASSLKGLGVDTQYF
few	-	TRBV5-1	TRBJ2-1	14	TGCGCCAGCAGCTTGGACAGGGAATACAATGAGCAGTTCTTC	CASSLDREYNEQFF
-	-	TRBV25-1	TRBJ1-1	15	TGTGCCAGCAGTGAATCCCCAGGGCTGAACACTGAAGCTTTCTTT	CASSESPGLNTEAFF
many	TRBD1	TRBV7-9	TRBJ1-1	14	TGTGCCAGCAGCGGGGGACAGGTGAACACTGAAGCTTTCTTT	CASSGGQVNTEAFF
few	TRBD1	TRBV7-2	TRBJ2-7	13	TGTGCCAGCAGCTTGGACAGGGGCAGTGAGCAGTACTTC	CASSLDRGSEQYF
few	-	TRBV5-1	TRBJ2-5	14	TGCGCCAGCAGCCGCGCGGTCAACCAAGAGACCCAGTACTTC	CASSRAVNQETQYF
many	-	TRBV29-1	TRBJ1-6	15	TGCAGCGCCCGAGACAGCGTTAATGAAAATTCACCCCTCCACTTT	CSARDSVNENSPLHF
-	-	TRBV4-2	TRBJ1-2	14	TGTGCCAGCAGCCAAGATGGGGGGTTTTCTGGCTACACCTTC	CASSQDGGFSGYTF
once	-	TRBV25-1	TRBJ1-2	13	TGTGCCAGCAGTGATCAGGGCTGGGAAGGCTACACCTTC	CASSDQGWEGYTF
-	-	TRBV30	TRBJ2-7	13	TGTGCCTGGAGGCAGCCTCTCTCCTACGAGCAGTACTTC	CAWRQPLSYEQYF
-	-	TRBV30	TRBJ1-4	14	TGTGCCTGGAGCGTATTTCCAACTAATGAAAAACTGTTTTTT	CAWSVFPTNEKLFF
few	-	TRBV27	TRBJ1-5	16	TGTGCCAGCAGTTCCTCACAGGGAAGGGGCAATCAGCCCCAGCATTTT	CASSSSQGRGNQPQHF
-	-	TRBV5-6	TRBJ1-5	12	TGTGCCAGCAGCTTGTTGAATCAGCCCCAGCATTTT	CASSLLNQPQHF
-	-	TRBV12-5	TRBJ1-1	12	TGTGCTAGTGCAGGGCTGAACACTGAAGCTTTCTTT	CASAGLNTEAFF